Each of the 22 T cell receptor beta chains below was sequenced from the same sample in a study of T-cell memory formation after mild COVID-19. Via MiXCR, TCRdb re-called the 5' RACE reads, giving one row per CDR3 protein. The data hold about 190,000 distinct CDR3 sequences, with roughly a tenth observed a single time. The specimen was PBMCs or a T cell subset sorted from them (not recorded which). The receptor source for this set is a man between 18 and 35 years old who had mild COVID-19 (a few samples of this study predate the infection). Cell type and time point are not known.

This clonotype was observed a handful of times. The rearrangement links TRBV18 to TRBJ1-3; D unclear. Germline V CDR1 and CDR2: KGHSH, LQKENI. This CDR3 is built from 15 residues. The V gene lost 0 bases and the J gene lost 0 bases, with 6 bases spanning the gap. The CDR3 nucleotides are TGTGCCAGCTCACCACCCCCAGACTCTGGAAACACCATATATTTT. The encoded protein is CASSPPPDSGNTIYF.

This clonotype was counted at least ten times. The chain recombines TRBV6-2 or TRBV6-3 with TRBJ2-7; 7 nucleotides line up with TRBD2. With 6 bases clipped from V and 0 bases from J, the junction kept 8 bases outside the gene matches. Germline V CDR1 and CDR2: MNHEY, SVGEGT. The CDR3 consists of 15 residues. Here the CDR3 reads CASRLAGATSYEQYV. The CDR3 coding sequence is TGTGCCAGCAGGTTAGCGGGCGCCACCTCCTACGAGCAGTACGTC.

This clonotype was seen at least ten times. The gene calls are TRBV7-9 and TRBJ2-1; 7 bases are shared with TRBD1. The CDR3 has 15 residues. Germline CDR1 reads SEHNR; CDR2 reads FQNEAQ (reference sequence). V lost 6 bases to trimming and J lost 7 bases; unmatched junction nucleotides: 12. The CDR3 here is CASRSIGTASNEQFF. CDR3 nucleotide sequence: TGTGCCAGCAGGAGTATTGGGACAGCGAGTAATGAGCAGTTCTTC.

V is TRBV6-6 and J is TRBJ1-3; TRBD1 is a possible D gene (6 bases). There are 15 residues in the CDR3. Germline V gives CDR1 MNHNY, CDR2 SVGAGI (reference sequence). V lost 6 bases to trimming and J lost 11 bases, with 23 bases between them. The CDR3 loop reads CASREMDRVRGPIYF. CDR3 nucleotide sequence: TGTGCCAGCAGGGAGATGGACAGAGTGAGGGGACCCATATATTTT.

This clonotype was seen only a few times. The chain carries TRBV28 and TRBJ2-2; 7 positions match TRBD1. Germline CDR1 reads MDHEN; CDR2 reads SYDVKM. V lost 6 bases and J lost 3; bases outside the gene matches: 4. The CDR3 is 14 amino acids. Here the CDR3 DNA reads TGTGCCAGCAGGCGAGGGGGCGACACCGGGGAGCTGTTTTTT. Residues: CASRRGGDTGELFF. Filled out from reference TRBV28 and TRBJ2-2, the complete variable domain reads DVKVTQSSRYLVKRTGEKVFLECVQDMDHENMFWYRQDPGLGLRLIYFSYDVKMKEKGDIPEGYSVSREKKERFSLILESASTNQTSMYLCASRRGGDTGELFFGEGSRLTVL.

This clonotype was seen a handful of times. The V and J genes are TRBV7-8 and TRBJ2-1; TRBD1 is a possible D gene (6 bases). CDR3 length equals 16 residues. The germline V gene has CDR1 SGHVS and CDR2 FQNEAQ. V was trimmed by 5 bases and J by 0 bases, leaving 14 bases between them. The CDR3 sequence is CASSHILQGSYNEQFF. In nucleotides, the CDR3 is TGTGCCAGCAGCCATATCTTACAGGGCTCCTACAATGAGCAGTTCTTC.

The gene calls are TRBV7-2 and TRBJ2-3; 11 positions agree with TRBD2. This CDR3 contains 15 residues. Per germline, CDR1 SGHTA and CDR2 FQGNSA. J gave up 5 bases and V 6 bases, and 7 bases lay outside the gene matches. In nucleotides, the CDR3 is TGTGCCAGCAGAAAGGGACTAGCGGAATTAGATACGCAGTATTTT. It encodes CASRKGLAELDTQYF.

A few counts support this clonotype. The genes are TRBV5-1 and TRBJ1-2; 9 nucleotides line up with TRBD1. V shed 4 bases and J 3 bases; nucleotides not matched to a gene: 7. Germline V gene sequence: CDR1 SGHRS, CDR2 YFSETQ. This CDR3 spans 15 amino acids. The CDR3 coding sequence is TGCGCCAGCAGCGAAACGGGACAGGGCGACTATGGCTACACCTTC. Its translation: CASSETGQGDYGYTF.

The chain joins TRBV19 to TRBJ1-6; D is uncertain. Trimming left V 3 bases short and J 10 bases short, with 16 bases between. The CDR3 loop spans 15 amino acids. The germline CDR1 and CDR2 sequences are LNHDA and SQIVND (reference sequence). Here the CDR3 reads CASSIQAQRGSPLHF. The CDR3 nucleotides are TGTGCCAGTAGTATCCAGGCCCAGAGAGGGTCACCCCTCCACTTT.

This clonotype was counted a few times. The chain combines TRBV24-1 with TRBJ2-3, with D perhaps being TRBD1 or TRBD2 (7 bases each). CDR1 KGHDR and CDR2 SFDVKD come from the germline V gene. The CDR3 contains 15 residues. V was trimmed by 0 bases and J by 5 bases, leaving 11 bases between them. The CDR3 coding sequence is TGTGCCACCAGTGATTTGCAGGGGGGGATAGATACGCAGTATTTT. Amino acid sequence: CATSDLQGGIDTQYF.

The table lists this clonotype with a few counts. V is TRBV6-2 or TRBV6-3 and J is TRBJ2-7; 7 bases match TRBD1. Germline V gene data show CDR1 as MNHEY and CDR2 as SVGEGT. V lost 5 bases, J lost 2 bases, and 6 bases stayed unmatched. This CDR3 contains 14 residues. The CDR3 DNA reads as TGTGCCAGCAGTCAGCAGGGGGTTACCTACGAGCAGTACGTC. Translating gives CASSQQGVTYEQYV.

In its sample, this clonotype was seen a few times. V is TRBV20-1 and J is TRBJ1-1, with unresolved D. This CDR3 comprises 15 residues. Between the trimmed V and J ends, which lost 0 bases and 2 bases, there was a span of 13 bases. The germline V gene has CDR1 DFQATT and CDR2 SNEGSKA (reference sequence). CDR3 loop: CSARDLGLGNTEAFF. DNA for the CDR3: TGCAGTGCTAGAGATCTCGGATTGGGCAACACTGAAGCTTTCTTT.

Only a few counts were recorded for this clonotype. The chain recombines TRBV20-1 with TRBJ1-6; no clear D. Trimming took 3 bases from V and 7 from J, leaving 13 bases between them. The CDR3 sequence is 14 residues long. CDR1 is DFQATT and CDR2 is SNEGSKA in the germline V gene (reference sequence). CDR3 bases: TGCAGTGCTAGCTCAAGAGGCCCGAATTCACCCCTCCACTTT. Translation gives CSASSRGPNSPLHF.

A few counts support this clonotype. CDR3 in amino acids: CASSFVRGRYNEQFF. CDR3 DNA: TGCGCCAGCAGCTTCGTAAGGGGGAGGTACAATGAGCAGTTCTTC. This rearrangement joins TRBV5-1 to TRBJ2-1; the D gene could be TRBD1 or TRBD2 (6 bases each). Trimming removed 2 bases at V and 4 bases at J, with 13 bases between. Germline lookup yields CDR1 SGHRS and CDR2 YFSETQ. There are 15 residues in the CDR3.

The rearrangement links TRBV12-3 or TRBV12-4 to TRBJ1-5; a possible D gene is TRBD1 (6 bases). This CDR3 region has 14 residues. V shed 6 bases and J shed 6 bases, with 15 bases lying between them. Written as DNA, the CDR3 is TGTGCCAGCAGCCGTGATGGGGGGCGTCAGCCCCAGCATTTT. It codes for CASSRDGGRQPQHF.

This clonotype was found a few times. V usage is TRBV4-2 and J usage is TRBJ2-1; TRBD2 matches at 12 bases. Unmatched junction bases numbered 9, after V lost 4 bases and J lost 5 bases. CDR3 length equals 17 residues. Per germline, CDR1 LGHNA and CDR2 YNFKEQ. CDR3 DNA sequence: TGTGCCAGCAGCCTATTGACTAGCGGGGGAGGTGACAATGAGCAGTTCTTC. It specifies CASSLLTSGGGDNEQFF.

The rearrangement uses TRBV4-3 and TRBJ2-3; TRBD2 matches 8 bases. The J segment lost 1 base and the V segment lost 3 bases, leaving 6 bases of the junction unmatched. The germline CDR1 and CDR2 sequences are LGHNA and YSLEER. The CDR3 covers 16 residues. Here the CDR3 reads CASSHREAGGTDTQYF. CDR3 coding DNA: TGCGCCAGCAGCCACCGAGAAGCGGGGGGCACAGATACGCAGTATTTT.

This clonotype was observed a few times. This chain links TRBV4-3 with TRBJ1-2; no definite D call. The V gene's germline CDR1 is LGHNA and CDR2 YSLEER. The V and J ends lost 1 base and 0 bases respectively, with 9 bases between them. CDR3 size: 15 residues. CDR3 bases: TGCGCCAGCAGCCAAGGAAGTTTTCCTAACTATGGCTACACCTTC. This encodes CASSQGSFPNYGYTF.

The gene calls are TRBV4-1 and TRBJ2-7; TRBD1 matches 8 bases. The CDR3 has 15 residues. Germline CDR1 is MGHRA and CDR2 is YSYEKL. The trim removed 4 bases at V and 3 bases at J, leaving 8 bases unmatched. CDR3 sequence (DNA): TGCGCCAGCAGCCCAGGGGGCGCGGAAGACTACGAGCAGTACGTC. This sequence encodes CASSPGGAEDYEQYV.

The rearrangement joins TRBV28 to TRBJ1-1; D uncertain. With 6 bases removed from V and 6 bases from J, the gap between germline ends came to 20 bases. CDR1 is MDHEN, CDR2 SYDVKM, per germline. The CDR3 covers 15 residues. CDR3 sequence: CASRERDRAPSEAFF. In DNA form, the CDR3 reads TGTGCCAGCAGGGAACGAGATAGGGCTCCCTCTGAAGCTTTCTTT.

This clonotype was observed a single time. The CDR3 DNA is TGTGCCATAAGACTAGCGGGCCAAGAGACCCAGTACTTC. It codes for CAIRLAGQETQYF. V gene TRBV3-1 combines with J gene TRBJ2-5; the match to TRBD2 covers 10 bases. Germline CDR1 and CDR2: LGHDT and YNNKEL (reference sequence). Unmatched junction bases numbered 3, after V lost 10 bases and J lost 1 base. The CDR3 has 13 residues.

This clonotype was found a few times. V gene TRBV6-2 or TRBV6-3 combines with J gene TRBJ2-3, with 8 bases that match TRBD2. The CDR3 spans 15 residues. Germline V gene sequence: CDR1 MNHEY, CDR2 SVGEGT. V was pared by 4 bases and J by 5 bases, with 8 bases of the junction left unmatched. As DNA, the CDR3 is TGTGCCAGCAGTTCGGCGGCGGGGGGTAAAGATACGCAGTATTTT. Translating gives CASSSAAGGKDTQYF.